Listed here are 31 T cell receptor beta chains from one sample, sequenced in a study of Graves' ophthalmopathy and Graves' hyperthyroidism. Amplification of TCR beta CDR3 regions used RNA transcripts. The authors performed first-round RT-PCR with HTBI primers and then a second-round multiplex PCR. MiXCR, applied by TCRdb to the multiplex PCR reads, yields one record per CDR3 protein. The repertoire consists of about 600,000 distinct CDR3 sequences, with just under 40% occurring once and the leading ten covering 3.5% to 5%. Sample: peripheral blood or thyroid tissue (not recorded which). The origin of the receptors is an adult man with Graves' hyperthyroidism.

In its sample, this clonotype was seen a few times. The CDR3 region has the DNA TGTGCCAGCAGTGAAAGGACTAGCGGACCCTACGAGCAGTACTTC. As protein: CASSERTSGPYEQYF. This sequence joins TRBV6-5 and TRBJ2-7, with TRBD2 matching over 10 bases. Looked up from germline, CDR1 is MNHEY and CDR2 is SVGAGI. CDR3 length: 15 amino acids. V dropped 5 bases and J dropped 2; count of bases not matched to a gene: 6.

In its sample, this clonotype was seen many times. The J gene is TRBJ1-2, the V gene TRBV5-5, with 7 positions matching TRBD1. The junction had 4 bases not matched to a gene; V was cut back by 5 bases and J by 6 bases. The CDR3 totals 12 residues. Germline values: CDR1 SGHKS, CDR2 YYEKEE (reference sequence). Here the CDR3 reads CASSFGTDGYTF. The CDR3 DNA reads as TGTGCCAGCAGTTTCGGGACAGATGGCTACACCTTC.

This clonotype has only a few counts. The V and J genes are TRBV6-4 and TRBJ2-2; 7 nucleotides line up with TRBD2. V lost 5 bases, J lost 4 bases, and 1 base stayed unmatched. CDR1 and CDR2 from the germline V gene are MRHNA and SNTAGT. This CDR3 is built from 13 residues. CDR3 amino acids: CASSREATGELFF. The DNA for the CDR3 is TGTGCCAGCAGTCGGGAGGCCACCGGGGAGCTGTTTTTT.

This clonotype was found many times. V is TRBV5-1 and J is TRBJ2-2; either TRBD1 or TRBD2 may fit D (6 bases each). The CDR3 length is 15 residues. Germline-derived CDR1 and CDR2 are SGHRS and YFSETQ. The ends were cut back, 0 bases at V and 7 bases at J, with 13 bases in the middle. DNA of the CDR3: TGCGCCAGCAGCTTGGAAGGGGGGATCGGCGGGGAGCTGTTTTTT. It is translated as CASSLEGGIGGELFF.

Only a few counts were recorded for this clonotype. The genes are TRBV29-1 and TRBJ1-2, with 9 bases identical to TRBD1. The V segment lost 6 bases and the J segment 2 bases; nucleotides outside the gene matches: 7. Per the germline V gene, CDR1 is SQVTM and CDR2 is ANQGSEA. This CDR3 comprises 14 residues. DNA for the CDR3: TGCAGCGTCGCCAGGGACAGGGCCAACTATGGCTACACCTTC. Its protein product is CSVARDRANYGYTF. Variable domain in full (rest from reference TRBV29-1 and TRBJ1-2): SAVISQKPSRDICQRGTSLTIQCQVDSQVTMMFWYRQQPGQSLTLIATANQGSEATYESGFVIDKFPISRPNLTFSTLTVSNMSPEDSSIYLCSVARDRANYGYTFGSGTRLTVV.

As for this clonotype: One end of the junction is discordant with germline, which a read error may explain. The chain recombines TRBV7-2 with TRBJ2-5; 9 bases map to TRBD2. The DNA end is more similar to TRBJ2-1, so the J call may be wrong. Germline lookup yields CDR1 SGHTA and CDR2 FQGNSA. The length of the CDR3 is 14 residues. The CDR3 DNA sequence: TGCGCCAGCAATTTCCTAGCGGGGTACAATGAGCAGTTCTTC. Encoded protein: CASNFLAGYNEQFF.

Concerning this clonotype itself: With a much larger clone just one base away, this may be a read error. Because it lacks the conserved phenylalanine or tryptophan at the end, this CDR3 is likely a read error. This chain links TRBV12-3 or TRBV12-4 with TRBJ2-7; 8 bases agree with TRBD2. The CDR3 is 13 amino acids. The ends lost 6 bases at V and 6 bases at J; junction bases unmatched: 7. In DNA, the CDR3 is TGTGCCAGCAGCTCAGCGGGAGCCGCCGAGCAGTACCTC. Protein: CASSSAGAAEQYL.

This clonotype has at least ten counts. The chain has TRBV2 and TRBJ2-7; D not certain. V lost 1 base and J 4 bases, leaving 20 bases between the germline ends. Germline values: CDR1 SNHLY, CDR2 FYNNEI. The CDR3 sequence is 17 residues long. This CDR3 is CASSEGVGRNILYEQYF. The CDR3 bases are TGTGCCAGCAGTGAAGGGGTCGGCAGGAACATTCTTTACGAGCAGTACTTC. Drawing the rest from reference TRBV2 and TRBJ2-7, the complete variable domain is EPEVTQTPSHQVTQMGQEVILRCVPISNHLYFYWYRQILGQKVEFLVSFYNNEISEKSEIFDDQFSVERPDGSNFTLKIRSTKLEDSAMYFCASSEGVGRNILYEQYFGPGTRLTVT.

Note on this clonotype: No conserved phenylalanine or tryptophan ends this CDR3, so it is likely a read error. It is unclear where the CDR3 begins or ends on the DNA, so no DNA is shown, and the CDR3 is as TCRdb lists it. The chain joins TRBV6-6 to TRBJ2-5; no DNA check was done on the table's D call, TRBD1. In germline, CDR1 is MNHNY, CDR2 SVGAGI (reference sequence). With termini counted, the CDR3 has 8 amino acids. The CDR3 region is CASSEGGL.

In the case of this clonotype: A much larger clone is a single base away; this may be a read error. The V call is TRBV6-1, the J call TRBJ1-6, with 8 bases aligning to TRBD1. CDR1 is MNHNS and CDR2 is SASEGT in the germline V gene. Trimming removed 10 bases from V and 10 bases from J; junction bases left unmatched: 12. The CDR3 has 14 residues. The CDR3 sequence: CATVQGEFYSPLHF. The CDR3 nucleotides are TGTGCCACCGTACAGGGGGAATTTTACTCACCCCTCCACTTT.

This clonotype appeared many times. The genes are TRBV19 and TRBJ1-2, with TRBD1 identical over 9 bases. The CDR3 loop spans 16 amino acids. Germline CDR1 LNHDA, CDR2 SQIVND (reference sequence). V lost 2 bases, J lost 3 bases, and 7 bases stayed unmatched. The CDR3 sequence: CASSIPAGQGYYGYTF. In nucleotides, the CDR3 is TGTGCCAGTAGTATACCCGCCGGACAGGGGTACTATGGCTACACCTTC.

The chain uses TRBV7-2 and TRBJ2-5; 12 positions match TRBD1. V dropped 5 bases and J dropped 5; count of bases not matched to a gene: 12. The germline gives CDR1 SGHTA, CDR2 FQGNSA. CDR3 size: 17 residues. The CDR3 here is CASSRDRDRGHRETQYF. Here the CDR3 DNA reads TGTGCCAGCAGCCGGGACCGGGACAGGGGGCATCGGGAGACCCAGTACTTC.

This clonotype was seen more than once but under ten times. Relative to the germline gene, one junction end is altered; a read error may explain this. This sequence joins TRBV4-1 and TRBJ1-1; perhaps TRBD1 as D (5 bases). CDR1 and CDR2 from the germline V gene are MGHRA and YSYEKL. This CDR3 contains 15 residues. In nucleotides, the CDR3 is TGTGCCAGCAGCCAAGATCCGGGGGTAGGCACTGAAGCTTTCTTT. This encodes CASSQDPGVGTEAFF.

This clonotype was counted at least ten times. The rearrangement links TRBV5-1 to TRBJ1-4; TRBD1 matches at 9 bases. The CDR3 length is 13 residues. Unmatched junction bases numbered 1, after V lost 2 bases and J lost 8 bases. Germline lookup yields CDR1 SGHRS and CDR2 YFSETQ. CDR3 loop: CASSFDRGEKLFF. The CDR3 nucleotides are TGCGCCAGCAGCTTTGACAGGGGGGAAAAACTGTTTTTT.

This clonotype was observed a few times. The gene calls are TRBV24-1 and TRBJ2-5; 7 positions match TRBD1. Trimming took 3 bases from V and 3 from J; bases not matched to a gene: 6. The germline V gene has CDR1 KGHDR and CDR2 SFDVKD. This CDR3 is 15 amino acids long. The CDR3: CATSDIRDSKETQYF. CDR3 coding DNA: TGTGCCACCAGTGATATCCGGGACAGCAAAGAGACCCAGTACTTC.

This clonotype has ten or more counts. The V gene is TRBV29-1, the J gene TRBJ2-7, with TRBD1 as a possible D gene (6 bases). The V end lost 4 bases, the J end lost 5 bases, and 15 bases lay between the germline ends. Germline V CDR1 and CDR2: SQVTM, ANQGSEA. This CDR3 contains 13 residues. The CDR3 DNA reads TGCAGCGTTGCAGGGGCTAGTGTCCACGAGCAGTACTTC. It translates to CSVAGASVHEQYF.

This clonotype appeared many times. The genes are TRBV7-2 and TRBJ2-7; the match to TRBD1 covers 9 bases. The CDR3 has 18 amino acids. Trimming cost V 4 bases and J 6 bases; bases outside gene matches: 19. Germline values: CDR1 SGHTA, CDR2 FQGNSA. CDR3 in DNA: TGTGCCAGCAGCTCGACCATTCACCGTCGGGACAGGGTCACCGAGCAGTACTTC. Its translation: CASSSTIHRRDRVTEQYF.

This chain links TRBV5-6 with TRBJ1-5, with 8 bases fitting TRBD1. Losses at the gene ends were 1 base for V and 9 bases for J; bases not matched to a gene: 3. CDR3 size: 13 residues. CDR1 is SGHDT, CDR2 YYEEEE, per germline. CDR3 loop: CASSLTRGPPQHF. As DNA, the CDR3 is TGTGCCAGCAGCTTGACCAGGGGGCCGCCCCAGCATTTT.

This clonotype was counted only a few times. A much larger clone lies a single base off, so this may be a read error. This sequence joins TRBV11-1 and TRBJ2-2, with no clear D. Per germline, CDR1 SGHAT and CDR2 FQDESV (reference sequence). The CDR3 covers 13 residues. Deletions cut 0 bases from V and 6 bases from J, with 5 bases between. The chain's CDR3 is CASSLAESGELFF. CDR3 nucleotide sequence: TGTGCCAGCAGCTTAGCGGAGTCCGGGGAGCTGTTTTTT.

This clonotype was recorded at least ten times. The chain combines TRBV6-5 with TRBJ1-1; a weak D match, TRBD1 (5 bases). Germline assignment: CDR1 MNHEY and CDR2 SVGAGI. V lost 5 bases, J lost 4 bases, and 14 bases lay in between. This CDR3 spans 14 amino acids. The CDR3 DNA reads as TGTGCCAGCAGTGAACTAGACAGAACCACTGAAGCTTTCTTT. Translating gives CASSELDRTTEAFF.

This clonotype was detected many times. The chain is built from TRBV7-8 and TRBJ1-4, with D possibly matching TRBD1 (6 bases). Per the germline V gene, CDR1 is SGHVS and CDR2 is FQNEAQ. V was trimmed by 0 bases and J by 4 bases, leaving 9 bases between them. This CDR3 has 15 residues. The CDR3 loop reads CASSLAAGVNEKLFF. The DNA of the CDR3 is TGTGCCAGCAGCTTAGCGGCAGGGGTTAATGAAAAACTGTTTTTT.

CDR3 region: CASSSQGAGASNQPQHF. CDR3 sequence (DNA): TGTGCCAGTAGTAGCCAGGGGGCGGGGGCAAGCAATCAGCCCCAGCATTTT. The chain combines TRBV19 with TRBJ1-5, with TRBD1 matching 8 bases. Germline values: CDR1 LNHDA, CDR2 SQIVND (reference sequence). V dropped 4 bases and J dropped 1; count of bases not matched to a gene: 9. The CDR3 extends over 17 amino acids.

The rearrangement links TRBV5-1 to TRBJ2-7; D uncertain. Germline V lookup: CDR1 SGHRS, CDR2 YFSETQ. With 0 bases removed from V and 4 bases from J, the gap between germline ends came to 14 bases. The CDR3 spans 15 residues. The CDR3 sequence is CASSLDGPPSYEQYF. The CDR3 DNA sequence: TGCGCCAGCAGCTTGGACGGGCCCCCGTCATACGAGCAGTACTTC.

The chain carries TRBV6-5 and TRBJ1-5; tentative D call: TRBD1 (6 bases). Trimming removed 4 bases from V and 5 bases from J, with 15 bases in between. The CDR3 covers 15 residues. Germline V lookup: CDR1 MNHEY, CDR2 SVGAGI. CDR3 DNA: TGTGCCAGCAGTTGGTACAGGGACCCTTATCAGCCCCAGCATTTT. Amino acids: CASSWYRDPYQPQHF.

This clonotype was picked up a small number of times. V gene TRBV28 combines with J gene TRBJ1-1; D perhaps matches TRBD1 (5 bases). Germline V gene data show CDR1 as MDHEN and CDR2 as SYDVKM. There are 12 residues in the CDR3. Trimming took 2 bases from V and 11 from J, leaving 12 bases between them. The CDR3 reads CASSLRGHRAFF. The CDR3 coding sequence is TGTGCCAGCAGTTTACGCGGACATCGGGCTTTCTTT. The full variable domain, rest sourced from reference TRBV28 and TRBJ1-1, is DVKVTQSSRYLVKRTGEKVFLECVQDMDHENMFWYRQDPGLGLRLIYFSYDVKMKEKGDIPEGYSVSREKKERFSLILESASTNQTSMYLCASSLRGHRAFFGQGTRLTVV.

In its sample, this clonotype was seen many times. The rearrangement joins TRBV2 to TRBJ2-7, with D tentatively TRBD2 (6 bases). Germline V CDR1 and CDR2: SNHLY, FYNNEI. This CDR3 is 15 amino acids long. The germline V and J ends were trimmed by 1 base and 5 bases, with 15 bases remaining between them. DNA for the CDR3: TGTGCCAGCAGTGAAGGGGGGGTGGGCCGAAACGAGCAGTACTTC. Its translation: CASSEGGVGRNEQYF.

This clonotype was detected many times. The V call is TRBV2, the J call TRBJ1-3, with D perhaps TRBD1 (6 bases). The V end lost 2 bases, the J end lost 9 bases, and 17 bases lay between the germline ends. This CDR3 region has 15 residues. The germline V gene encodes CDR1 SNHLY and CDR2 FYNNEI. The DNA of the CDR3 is TGTGCCAGCAGTGAAACAGGGTGGGGTTCCGGCACCATATATTTT. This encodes CASSETGWGSGTIYF.

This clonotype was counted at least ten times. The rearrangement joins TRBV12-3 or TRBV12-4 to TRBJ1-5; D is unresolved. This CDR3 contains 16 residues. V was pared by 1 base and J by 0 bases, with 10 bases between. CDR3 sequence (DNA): TGTGCCAGCAGTTTAGTGGGCAGCTATAGCAATCAGCCCCAGCATTTT. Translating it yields CASSLVGSYSNQPQHF.

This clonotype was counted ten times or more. CDR3 sequence reads: CASSLYDNTEAFF. As DNA, the CDR3 is TGTGCCAGCAGCTTGTATGACAACACTGAAGCTTTCTTT. The rearrangement joins TRBV5-8 to TRBJ1-1; D remains unclear. Germline values: CDR1 SGHTS, CDR2 YDEGEE. The CDR3 runs 13 residues. V was trimmed by 1 base and J by 2 bases, leaving 6 bases between them.

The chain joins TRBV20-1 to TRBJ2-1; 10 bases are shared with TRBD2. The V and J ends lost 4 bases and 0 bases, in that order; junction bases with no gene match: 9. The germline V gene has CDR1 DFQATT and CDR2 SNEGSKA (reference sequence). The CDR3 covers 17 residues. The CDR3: CSATRTSGWSSYNEQFF. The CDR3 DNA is TGCAGTGCTACGAGGACTAGCGGATGGAGCTCCTACAATGAGCAGTTCTTC.

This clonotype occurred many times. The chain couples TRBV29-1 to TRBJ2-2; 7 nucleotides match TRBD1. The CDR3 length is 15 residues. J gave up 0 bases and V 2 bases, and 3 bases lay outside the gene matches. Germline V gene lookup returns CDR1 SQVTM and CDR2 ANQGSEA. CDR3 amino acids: CSVERGQSNTGELFF. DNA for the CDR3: TGCAGCGTTGAAAGGGGGCAGTCGAACACCGGGGAGCTGTTTTTT.